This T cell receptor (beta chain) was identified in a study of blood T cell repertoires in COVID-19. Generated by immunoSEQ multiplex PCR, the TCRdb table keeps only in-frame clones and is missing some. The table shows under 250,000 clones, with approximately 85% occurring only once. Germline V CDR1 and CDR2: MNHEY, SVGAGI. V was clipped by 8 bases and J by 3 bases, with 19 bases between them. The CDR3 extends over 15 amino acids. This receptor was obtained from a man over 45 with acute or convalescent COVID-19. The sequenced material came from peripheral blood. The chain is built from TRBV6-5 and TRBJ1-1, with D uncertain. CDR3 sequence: CASCHRGGIYTEAFF. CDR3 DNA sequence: TGTGCCAGCTGCCACCGGGGTGGGATCTACACTGAAGCTTTCTTT.